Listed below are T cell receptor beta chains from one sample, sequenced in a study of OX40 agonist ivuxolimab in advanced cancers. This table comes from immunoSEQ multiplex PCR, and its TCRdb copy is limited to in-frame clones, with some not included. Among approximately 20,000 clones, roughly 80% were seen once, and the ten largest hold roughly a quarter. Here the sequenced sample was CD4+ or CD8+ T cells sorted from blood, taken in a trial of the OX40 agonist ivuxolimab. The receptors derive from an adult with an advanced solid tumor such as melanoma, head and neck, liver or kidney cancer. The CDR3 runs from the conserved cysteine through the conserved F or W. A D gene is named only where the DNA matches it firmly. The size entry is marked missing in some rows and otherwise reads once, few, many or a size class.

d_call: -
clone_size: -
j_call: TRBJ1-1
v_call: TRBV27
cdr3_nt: TGTGCCAGCAGTTTATCGCAAACGGGGACTGAAGCTTTCTTT
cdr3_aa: CASSLSQTGTEAFF

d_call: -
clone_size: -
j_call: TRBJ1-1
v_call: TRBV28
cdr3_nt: TGTGCCAGCAGTTTCATAGGGGGGAACACTGAAGCTTTCTTT
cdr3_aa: CASSFIGGNTEAFF

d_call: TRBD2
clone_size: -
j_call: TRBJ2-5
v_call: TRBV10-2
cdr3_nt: TGCGCCAGCACCCCGGGACTAAATCAAGAGACCCAGTACTTC
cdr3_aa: CASTPGLNQETQYF

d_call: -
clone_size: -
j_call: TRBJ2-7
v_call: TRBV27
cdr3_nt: TGTGCCAGCAGTTTATTGTCCAGCGCTCTCTCCGAGCAGTACTTC
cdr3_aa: CASSLLSSALSEQYF

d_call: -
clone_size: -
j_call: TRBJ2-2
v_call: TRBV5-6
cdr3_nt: TGTGCCAGCAGCTTTGGGAATCCCGGGGAGCTGTTTTTT
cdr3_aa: CASSFGNPGELFF

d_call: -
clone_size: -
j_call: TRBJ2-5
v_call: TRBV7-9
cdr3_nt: TGTGCCAGCACCTTCGGGACGTTCCTGCAAGAGACCCAGTACTTC
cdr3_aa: CASTFGTFLQETQYF

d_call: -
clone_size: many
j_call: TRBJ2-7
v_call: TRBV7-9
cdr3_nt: TGTGCCATACAGGGTCGGGGTTACGAGCAGTACTTC
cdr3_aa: CAIQGRGYEQYF

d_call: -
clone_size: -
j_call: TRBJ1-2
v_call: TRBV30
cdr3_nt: TGTGCCTGGAGTCTGGGGGGAGGACATGGCTACACCTTC
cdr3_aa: CAWSLGGGHGYTF

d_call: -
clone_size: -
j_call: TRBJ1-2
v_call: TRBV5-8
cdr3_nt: TGTGCCAGCAGCTTCATGACGGAGAGTTATGGCTACACCTTC
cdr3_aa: CASSFMTESYGYTF

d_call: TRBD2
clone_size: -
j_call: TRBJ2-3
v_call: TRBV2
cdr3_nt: TGTGCCAGCGAGGGGCGGGAGGGGACAGATACGCAGTATTTT
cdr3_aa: CASEGREGTDTQYF

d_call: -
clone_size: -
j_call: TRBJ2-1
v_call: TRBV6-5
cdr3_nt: TGTGCCAGCAGTTTGTCCCCTATTAGCACCAATGAGCAGTTCTTC
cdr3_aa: CASSLSPISTNEQFF

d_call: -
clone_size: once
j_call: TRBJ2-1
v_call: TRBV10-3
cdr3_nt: TGTGCCATCGGTGGGGCTACTCTGGGATTTTCGGATGAGCAGTTCTTC
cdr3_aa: CAIGGATLGFSDEQFF

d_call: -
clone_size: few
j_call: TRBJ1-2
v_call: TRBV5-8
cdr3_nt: TGTGCCAGCAGCTTGGGTGGCTACACCTTC
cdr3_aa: CASSLGGYTF

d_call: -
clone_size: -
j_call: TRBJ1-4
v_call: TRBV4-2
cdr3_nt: TGTGCCAGCAGCCAAGGGACGGGGGGAAAACTGTTTTTT
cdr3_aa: CASSQGTGGKLFF

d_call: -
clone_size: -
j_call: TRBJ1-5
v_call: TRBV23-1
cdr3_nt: TGCGCCAGCAGTCAAGAGCGGATTAATAGCAATCAGCCCCAGCATTTT
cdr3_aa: CASSQERINSNQPQHF

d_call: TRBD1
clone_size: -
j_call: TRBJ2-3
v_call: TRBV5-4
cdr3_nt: TGTGCCAGCAGCTTGTACAGGGGCGATACGCAGTATTTT
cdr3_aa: CASSLYRGDTQYF

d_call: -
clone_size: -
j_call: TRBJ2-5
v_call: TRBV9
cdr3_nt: TGTGCCAGCAGCGCAGGGACTGGAGAGACCCAGTACTTC
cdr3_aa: CASSAGTGETQYF

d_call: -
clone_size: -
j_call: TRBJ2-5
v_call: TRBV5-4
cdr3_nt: TGTGCCAGCAGCTTGTGGGGTAATCAAGAGACCCAGTACTTC
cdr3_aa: CASSLWGNQETQYF

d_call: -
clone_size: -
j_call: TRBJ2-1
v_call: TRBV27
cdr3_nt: TGTGCCAGCAGTCTTTCGGGACTGGCCCACAATGAGCAGTTCTTC
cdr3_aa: CASSLSGLAHNEQFF

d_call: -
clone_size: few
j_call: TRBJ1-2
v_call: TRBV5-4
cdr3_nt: TGTGCCAGCAGCAGTGGACGGCTAGACTATGGCTACACCTTC
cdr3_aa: CASSSGRLDYGYTF

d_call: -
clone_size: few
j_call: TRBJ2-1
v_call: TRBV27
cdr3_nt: TGTGCCAGCAGTACTCCTTACCGGGACGGCGGAAATGAGCAGTTCTTC
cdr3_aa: CASSTPYRDGGNEQFF

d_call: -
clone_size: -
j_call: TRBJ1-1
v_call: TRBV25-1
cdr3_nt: TGTGCCAGCAGTAACCGGGTCGAGAACACTGAAGCTTTCTTT
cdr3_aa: CASSNRVENTEAFF

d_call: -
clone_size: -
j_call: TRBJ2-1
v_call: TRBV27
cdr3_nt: TGTGCCAGCAGTTTGGGGTACAATGAGCAGTTCTTC
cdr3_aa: CASSLGYNEQFF

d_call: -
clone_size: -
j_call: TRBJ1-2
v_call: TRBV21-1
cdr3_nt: TGTGCCAGCAGCAAAGAAGGGGGCGATGGCTACACCTTC
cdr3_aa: CASSKEGGDGYTF

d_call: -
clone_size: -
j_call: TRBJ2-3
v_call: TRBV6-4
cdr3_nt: TGTGCCAGCAGTGACTCGGTTAGCACAGATACGCAGTATTTT
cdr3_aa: CASSDSVSTDTQYF

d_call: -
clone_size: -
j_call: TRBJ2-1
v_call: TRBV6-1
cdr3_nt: TGTGCCAGCAGTGAAAGCAATGAGCAGTTCTTC
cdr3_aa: CASSESNEQFF

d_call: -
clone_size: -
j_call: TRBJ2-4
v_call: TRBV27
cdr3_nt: TGTGCCAGCAGTTTATCGAGAACCAAAAACATTCAGTACTTC
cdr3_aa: CASSLSRTKNIQYF

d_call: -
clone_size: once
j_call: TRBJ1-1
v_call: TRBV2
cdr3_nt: TGTGCCAGCAGTGAATCGGTCCTGAACACTGAAGCTTTCTTT
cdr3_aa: CASSESVLNTEAFF

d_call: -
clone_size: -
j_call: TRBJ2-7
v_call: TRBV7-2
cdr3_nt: TGTGCCAGCAGCTTATTCTCACGACGGATGAGCTCCTACGAGCAGTACTTC
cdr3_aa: CASSLFSRRMSSYEQYF

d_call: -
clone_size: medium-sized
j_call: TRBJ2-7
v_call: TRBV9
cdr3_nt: TGTGCCAGCAGCACCGCGGACGGTGAGATCTACGAGCAGTACTTC
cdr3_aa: CASSTADGEIYEQYF

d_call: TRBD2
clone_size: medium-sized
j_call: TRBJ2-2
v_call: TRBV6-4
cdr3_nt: TGTGCCAGCAGACTAGCGGGGGACACCGGGGAGCTGTTTTTT
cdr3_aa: CASRLAGDTGELFF

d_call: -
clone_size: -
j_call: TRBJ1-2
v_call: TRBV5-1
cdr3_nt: TGCGCCAGCAGCCAGGACGGCTATGGCTACACCTTC
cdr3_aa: CASSQDGYGYTF

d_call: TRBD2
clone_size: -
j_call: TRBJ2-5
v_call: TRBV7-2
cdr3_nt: TGTGCCAGCAGCTTAGCGTGGGGGGAGGGTTGGGAGACCCAGTACTTC
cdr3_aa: CASSLAWGEGWETQYF

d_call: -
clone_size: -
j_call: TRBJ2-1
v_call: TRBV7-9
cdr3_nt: TGTGCCAGCAGCTTAGGTTACTATGAGCAGTTCTTC
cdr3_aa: CASSLGYYEQFF

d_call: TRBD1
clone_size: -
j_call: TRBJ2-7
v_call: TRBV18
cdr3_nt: TGTGCCAGCTCTACAGGGGAAATTACCTACGAGCAGTACTTC
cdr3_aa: CASSTGEITYEQYF

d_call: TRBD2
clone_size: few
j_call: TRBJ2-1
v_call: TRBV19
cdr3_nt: TGTGCCAGTAGTAATCTGGGATGGACTAGCGGGGGGGAGGGAAATGAGCAGTTCTTC
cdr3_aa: CASSNLGWTSGGEGNEQFF

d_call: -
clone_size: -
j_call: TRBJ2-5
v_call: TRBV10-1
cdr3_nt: TGCGCCAGCAGTGAGTGGGGGAAAGAGACCCAGTACTTC
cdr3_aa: CASSEWGKETQYF

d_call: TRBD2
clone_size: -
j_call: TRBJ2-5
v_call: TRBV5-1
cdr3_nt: TGCGCCAGCAGCCCGGGACTAGCGACTAAAGAGACCCAGTACTTC
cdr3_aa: CASSPGLATKETQYF

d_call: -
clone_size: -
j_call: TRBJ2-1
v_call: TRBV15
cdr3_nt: TGTGCCACCAGCAGAGATAGGGGGAGGCCAAACAATGAGCAGTTCTTC
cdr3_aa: CATSRDRGRPNNEQFF

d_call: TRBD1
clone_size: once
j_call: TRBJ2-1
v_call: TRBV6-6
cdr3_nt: TGTGCCAGCAGTTACTCTGGACAGGGGTTAGAGCAGTTCTTC
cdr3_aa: CASSYSGQGLEQFF

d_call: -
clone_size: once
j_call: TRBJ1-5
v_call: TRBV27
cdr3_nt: TGTGCCAGCAGCGGCTCAGGTAGCAATCAGCCCCAGCATTTT
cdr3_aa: CASSGSGSNQPQHF

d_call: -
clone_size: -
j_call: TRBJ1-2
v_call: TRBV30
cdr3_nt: TGTGCCTGGAGCGCCCAGCTCCCCAGGGAGGGTGGCTACACCTTC
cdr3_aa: CAWSAQLPREGGYTF